Sequencing of this T cell receptor beta chain was carried out in a study of T cell responses to AZD1222 COVID-19 vaccine. V dropped 3 bases and J dropped 7 bases, with 4 bases sitting between them. Germline CDR1 reads SGHDN; CDR2 reads FVKESK. The CDR3 runs to 12 residues. The protocol was immunoSEQ multiplex PCR, while the TCRdb copy is restricted to in-frame clones and leaves out a portion. The table includes roughly 120,000 clones, about 89% detected once. The material sequenced was peripheral blood, taken on day 0 of AZD1222 vaccination. The sequence came from an adult in good health. The genes are TRBV14 and TRBJ1-6; D ambiguous. The CDR3 DNA follows: TGTGCCAGCAGCCACACCAATTCACCCCTCCACTTT. It yields the protein CASSHTNSPLHF.